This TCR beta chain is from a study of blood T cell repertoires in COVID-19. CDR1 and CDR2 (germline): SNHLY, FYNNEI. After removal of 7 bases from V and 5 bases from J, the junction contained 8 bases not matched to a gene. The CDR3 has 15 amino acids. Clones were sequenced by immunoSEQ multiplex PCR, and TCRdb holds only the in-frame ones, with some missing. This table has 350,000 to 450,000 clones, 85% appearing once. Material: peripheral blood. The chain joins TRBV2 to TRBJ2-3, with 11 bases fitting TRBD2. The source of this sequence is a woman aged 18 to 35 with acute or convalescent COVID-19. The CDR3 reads CASKMTSGVKDTQYF. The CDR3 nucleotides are TGTGCCAGCAAAATGACTAGCGGGGTTAAAGATACGCAGTATTTT.